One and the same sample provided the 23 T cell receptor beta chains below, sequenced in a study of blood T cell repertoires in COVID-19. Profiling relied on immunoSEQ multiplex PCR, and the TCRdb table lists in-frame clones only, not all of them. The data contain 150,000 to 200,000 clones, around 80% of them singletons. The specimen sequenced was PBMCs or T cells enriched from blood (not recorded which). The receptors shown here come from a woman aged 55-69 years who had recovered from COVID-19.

Written as DNA, the CDR3 is TGTGCCAGCAGCGTAGCTGGCGGGGCCTCTGGGGCCAACGTCCTGACTTTC. Residues: CASSVAGGASGANVLTF. J is TRBJ2-6 and V is TRBV9, with D tentatively TRBD2 (6 bases). Per germline, CDR1 SGDLS and CDR2 YYNGEE. The CDR3 has 17 residues. Trimming took 0 bases from V and 0 from J, leaving 10 bases between them. Complete variable domain (other parts from reference TRBV9 and TRBJ2-6): DSGVTQTPKHLITATGQRVTLRCSPRSGDLSVYWYQQSLDQGLQFLIQYYNGEERAKGNILERFSAQQFPDLHSELNLSSLELGDSALYFCASSVAGGASGANVLTFGAGSRLTVL.

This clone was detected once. CDR3 in amino acids: CASSPQLIYEQYF. In DNA, the CDR3 is TGTGCCAGCAGTCCCCAGTTAATCTACGAGCAGTACTTC. J is TRBJ2-7 and V is TRBV6-5; D is unclear. CDR3 length equals 13 residues. The V gene's germline CDR1 is MNHEY and CDR2 SVGAGI. V gave up 5 bases and J gave up 3 bases, with 11 bases separating them.

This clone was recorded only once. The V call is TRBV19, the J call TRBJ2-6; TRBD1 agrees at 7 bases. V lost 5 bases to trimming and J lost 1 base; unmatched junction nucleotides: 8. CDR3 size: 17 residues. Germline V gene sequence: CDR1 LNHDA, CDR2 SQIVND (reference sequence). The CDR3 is CASSSGQRASGANVLTF. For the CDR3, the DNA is TGTGCCAGTAGTTCGGGACAGAGGGCGTCTGGGGCCAACGTCCTGACTTTC.

CDR3 in DNA: TGTGCCTGGAGCGGGGACAGGGGGCCACCCCTCCACTTT. Translation gives CAWSGDRGPPLHF. The genes are TRBV30 and TRBJ1-6; 12 bases align to TRBD1. The V gene end was trimmed by 3 bases and the J gene end by 11 bases; junction bases not matched to a gene: 2. CDR1 and CDR2 (germline): GTSNPN, SVGIG (reference sequence). The CDR3 loop spans 13 amino acids.

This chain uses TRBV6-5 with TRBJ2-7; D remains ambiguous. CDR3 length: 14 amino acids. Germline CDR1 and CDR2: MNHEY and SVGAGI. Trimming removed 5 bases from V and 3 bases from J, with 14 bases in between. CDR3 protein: CASSPRSLDYEQYF. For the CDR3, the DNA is TGTGCCAGCAGTCCCCGGAGCTTAGACTACGAGCAGTACTTC.

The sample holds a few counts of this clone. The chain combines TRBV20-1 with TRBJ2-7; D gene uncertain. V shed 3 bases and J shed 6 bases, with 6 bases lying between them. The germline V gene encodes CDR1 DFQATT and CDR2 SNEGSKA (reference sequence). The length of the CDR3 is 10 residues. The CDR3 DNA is TGCAGTGCTAGTTCTCTCGAGCAGTACTTC. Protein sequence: CSASSLEQYF.

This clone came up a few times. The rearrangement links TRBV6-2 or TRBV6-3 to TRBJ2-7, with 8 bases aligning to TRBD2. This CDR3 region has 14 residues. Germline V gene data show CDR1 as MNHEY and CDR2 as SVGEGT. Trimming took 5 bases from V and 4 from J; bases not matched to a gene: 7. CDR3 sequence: CASSAGTSRYEQYF. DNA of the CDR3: TGTGCCAGCAGTGCCGGGACTAGTCGATACGAGCAGTACTTC.

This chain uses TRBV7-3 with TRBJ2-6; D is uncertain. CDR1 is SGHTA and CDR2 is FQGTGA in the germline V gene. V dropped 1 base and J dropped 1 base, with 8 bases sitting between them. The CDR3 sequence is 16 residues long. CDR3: CASSLIGSSGANVLTF. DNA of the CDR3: TGTGCCAGCAGCTTAATCGGGTCTTCTGGGGCCAACGTCCTGACTTTC.

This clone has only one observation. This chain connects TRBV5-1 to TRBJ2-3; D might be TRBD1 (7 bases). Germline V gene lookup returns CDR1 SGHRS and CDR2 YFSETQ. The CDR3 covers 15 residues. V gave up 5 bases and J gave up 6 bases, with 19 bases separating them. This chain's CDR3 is CASRPVPGGRDTQYF. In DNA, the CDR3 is TGCGCCAGCAGGCCGGTCCCAGGGGGGCGGGATACGCAGTATTTT.

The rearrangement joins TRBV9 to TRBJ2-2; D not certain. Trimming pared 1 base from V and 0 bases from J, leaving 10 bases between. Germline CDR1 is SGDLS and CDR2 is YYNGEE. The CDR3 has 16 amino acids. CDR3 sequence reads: CASSVSLDTNTGELFF. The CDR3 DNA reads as TGTGCCAGCAGCGTATCTCTAGATACGAACACCGGGGAGCTGTTTTTT.

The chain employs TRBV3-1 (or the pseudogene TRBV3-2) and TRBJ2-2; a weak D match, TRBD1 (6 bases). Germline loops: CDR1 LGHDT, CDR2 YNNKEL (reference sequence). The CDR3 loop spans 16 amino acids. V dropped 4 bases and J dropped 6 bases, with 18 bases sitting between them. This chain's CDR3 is CASSLMGRGSPGELFF. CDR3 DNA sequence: TGTGCCAGCAGCCTTATGGGAAGGGGGTCCCCCGGGGAGCTGTTTTTT.

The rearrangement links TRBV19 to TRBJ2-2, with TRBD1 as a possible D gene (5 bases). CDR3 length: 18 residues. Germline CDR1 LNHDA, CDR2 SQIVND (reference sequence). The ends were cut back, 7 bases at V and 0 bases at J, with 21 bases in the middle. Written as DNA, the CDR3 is TGTGCCAGTAATTCCCCGAACTGGGCAGGGCCGAACACCGGGGAGCTGTTTTTT. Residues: CASNSPNWAGPNTGELFF.

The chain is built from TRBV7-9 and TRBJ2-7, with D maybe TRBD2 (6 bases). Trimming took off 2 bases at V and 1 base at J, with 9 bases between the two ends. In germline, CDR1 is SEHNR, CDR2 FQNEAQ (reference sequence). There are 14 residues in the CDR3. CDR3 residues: CASSLTAGSYEQYF. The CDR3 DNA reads TGTGCCAGCAGCTTAACGGCGGGGTCCTACGAGCAGTACTTC.

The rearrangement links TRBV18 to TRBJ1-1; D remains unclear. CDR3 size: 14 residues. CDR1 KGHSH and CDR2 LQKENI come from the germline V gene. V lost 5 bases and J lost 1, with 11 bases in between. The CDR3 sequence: CASSSTGENTEAFF. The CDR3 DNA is TGTGCCAGCTCAAGCACGGGAGAGAACACTGAAGCTTTCTTT.

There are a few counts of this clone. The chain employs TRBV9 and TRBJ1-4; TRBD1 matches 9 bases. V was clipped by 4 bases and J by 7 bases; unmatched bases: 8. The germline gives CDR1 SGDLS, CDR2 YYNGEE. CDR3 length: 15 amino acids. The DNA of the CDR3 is TGTGCCAGCAGCCCCGGGACAGGGCGGTCTGAAAAACTGTTTTTT. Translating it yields CASSPGTGRSEKLFF. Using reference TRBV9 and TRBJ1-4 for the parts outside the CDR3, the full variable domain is DSGVTQTPKHLITATGQRVTLRCSPRSGDLSVYWYQQSLDQGLQFLIQYYNGEERAKGNILERFSAQQFPDLHSELNLSSLELGDSALYFCASSPGTGRSEKLFFGSGTQLSVL.

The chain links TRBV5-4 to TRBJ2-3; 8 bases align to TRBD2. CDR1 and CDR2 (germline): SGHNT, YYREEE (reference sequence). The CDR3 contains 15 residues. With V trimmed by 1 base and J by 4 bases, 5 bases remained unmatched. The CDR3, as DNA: TGTGCCAGCAGCTTGACGGGGGGGCGGGCAGATACGCAGTATTTT. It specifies CASSLTGGRADTQYF.

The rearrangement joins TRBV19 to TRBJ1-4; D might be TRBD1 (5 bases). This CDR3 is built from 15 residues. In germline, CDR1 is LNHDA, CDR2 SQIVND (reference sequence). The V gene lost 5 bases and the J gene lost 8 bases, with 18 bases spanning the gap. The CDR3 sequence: CASSPPTDPQEKLFF. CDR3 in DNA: TGTGCCAGTAGTCCCCCGACAGACCCTCAGGAAAAACTGTTTTTT.

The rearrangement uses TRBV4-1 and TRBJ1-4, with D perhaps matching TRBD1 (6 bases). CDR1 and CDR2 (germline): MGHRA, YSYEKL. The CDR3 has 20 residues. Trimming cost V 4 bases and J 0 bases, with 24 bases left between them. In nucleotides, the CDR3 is TGCGCCAGCAGCCCTTATCAACCGGGACACCCCCCGGCAACTAATGAAAAACTGTTTTTT. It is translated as CASSPYQPGHPPATNEKLFF.

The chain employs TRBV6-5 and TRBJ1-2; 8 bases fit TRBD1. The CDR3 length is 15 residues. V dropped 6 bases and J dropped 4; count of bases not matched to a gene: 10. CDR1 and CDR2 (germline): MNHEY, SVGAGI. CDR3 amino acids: CASRPSTGAGYGYTF. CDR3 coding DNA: TGTGCCAGCAGACCCTCGACAGGGGCAGGCTATGGCTACACCTTC.

This CDR3 is CASRAQPDSTDTQYF. The CDR3, as DNA: TGCGCCAGCAGGGCACAGCCCGATAGCACAGATACGCAGTATTTT. J is TRBJ2-3 and V is TRBV5-1; D is ambiguous. Trimming removed 5 bases from V and 0 bases from J, with 13 bases in between. The CDR3 is 15 amino acids. The germline V gene encodes CDR1 SGHRS and CDR2 YFSETQ.

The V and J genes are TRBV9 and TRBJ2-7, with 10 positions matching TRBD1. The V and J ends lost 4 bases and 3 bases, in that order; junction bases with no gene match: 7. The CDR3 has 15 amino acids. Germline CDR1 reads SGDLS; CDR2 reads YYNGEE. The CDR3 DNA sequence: TGTGCCAGCAGCCCGCGGACAGGGGGGAACTACGAGCAGTACTTC. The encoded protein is CASSPRTGGNYEQYF. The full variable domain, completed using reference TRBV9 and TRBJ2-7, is DSGVTQTPKHLITATGQRVTLRCSPRSGDLSVYWYQQSLDQGLQFLIQYYNGEERAKGNILERFSAQQFPDLHSELNLSSLELGDSALYFCASSPRTGGNYEQYFGPGTRLTVT.

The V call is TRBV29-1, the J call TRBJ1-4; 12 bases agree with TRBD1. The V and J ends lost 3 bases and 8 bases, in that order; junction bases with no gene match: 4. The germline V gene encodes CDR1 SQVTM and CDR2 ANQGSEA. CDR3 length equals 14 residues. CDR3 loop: CSVDPGTGGEKLFF. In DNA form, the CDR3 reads TGCAGCGTTGACCCCGGGACAGGGGGCGAAAAACTGTTTTTT.

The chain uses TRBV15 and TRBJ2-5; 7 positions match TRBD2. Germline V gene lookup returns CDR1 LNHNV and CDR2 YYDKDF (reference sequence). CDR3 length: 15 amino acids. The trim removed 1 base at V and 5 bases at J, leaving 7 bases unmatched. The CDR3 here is CATSRGDGGTETQYF. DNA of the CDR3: TGTGCCACCAGCAGAGGCGACGGGGGGACGGAGACCCAGTACTTC.